Sequencing of this T cell receptor (beta chain) was carried out in a study of cytomegalovirus exposure and HLA in healthy donors. Overall study results and limits: In a later analysis, V- and J-gene trimming of beta chains associated with a DCLRE1C missense variant, replicated independently. Follow-up analysis found HLA locus-dependent TCR association rates, highest for DRB1 and lowest for HLA-C.

Primers: 60 Vbeta forward and 13 Jbeta reverse. The data were produced by immunoSEQ multiplex PCR, yet TCRdb's version contains in-frame clones alone and is incomplete. The table includes 110,000 or so clones, 65% to 90% detected once. In the case of this clone: The antigen is undetermined.

This CDR3 region has 14 residues. Deletions cut 7 bases from V and 2 bases from J, with 15 bases between. The germline V gene has CDR1 MNHEY and CDR2 SVGAGI. The chain uses TRBV6-5 and TRBJ2-7, with a possible D match to TRBD1 (7 bases). Sequencing was performed on PBMCs. This sequence was found in a man aged 25-45 years in good health and CMV-seropositive. CDR3 residues: CASTPTGRTYEQYF. As DNA, the CDR3 is TGTGCCAGCACACCGACAGGGAGGACCTACGAGCAGTACTTC.